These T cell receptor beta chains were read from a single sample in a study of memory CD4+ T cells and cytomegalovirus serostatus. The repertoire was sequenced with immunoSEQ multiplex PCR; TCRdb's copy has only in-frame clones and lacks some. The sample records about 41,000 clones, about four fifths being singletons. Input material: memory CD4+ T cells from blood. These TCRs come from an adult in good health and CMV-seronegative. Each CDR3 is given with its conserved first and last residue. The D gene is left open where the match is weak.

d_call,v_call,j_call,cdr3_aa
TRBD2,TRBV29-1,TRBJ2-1,CSVHSTAGVNNEQFF
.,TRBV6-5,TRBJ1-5,CAGGDQPQHF
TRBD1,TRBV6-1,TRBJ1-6,CASSADTGGITAPLHF
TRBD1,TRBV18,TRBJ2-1,CASSPWTGVNEQFF
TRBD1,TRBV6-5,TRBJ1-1,CASRRGQGADTEAFF
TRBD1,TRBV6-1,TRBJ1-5,CASITDRNQPQHF
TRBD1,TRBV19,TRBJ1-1,CASTINRGNTEAFF
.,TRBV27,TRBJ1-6,CASSFRSYNSPLHF
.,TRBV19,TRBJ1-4,CASSIWGINEKLFF
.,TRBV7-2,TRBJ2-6,CASSTDSSGANVLTF
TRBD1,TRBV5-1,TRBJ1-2,CASSLGQGGGYTF
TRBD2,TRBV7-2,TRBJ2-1,CASSLSSGGFNEQFF
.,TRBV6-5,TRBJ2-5,CASSYSNSIRETQYF
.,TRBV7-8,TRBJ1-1,CASSLGHLNTEAFF
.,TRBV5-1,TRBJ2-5,CASSPGGASETQYF
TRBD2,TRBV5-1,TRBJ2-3,CASSLGTSGVRTDTQYF
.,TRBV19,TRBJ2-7,CASSIVGYEQYF
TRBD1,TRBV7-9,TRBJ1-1,CASSPPGTGTTEAFF
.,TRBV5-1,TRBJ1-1,CASSRGGTEAFF
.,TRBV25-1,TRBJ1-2,CASSDHTSFYRGYTF
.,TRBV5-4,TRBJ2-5,CASSPGGTATGAETQYF
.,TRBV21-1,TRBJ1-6,CARGRDRRTNSPLHF
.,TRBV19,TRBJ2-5,CASSRSEPGETQYF
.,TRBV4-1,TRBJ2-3,CASSPLTSTDTQYF
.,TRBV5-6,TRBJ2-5,CASSSLGRTEEVQYF
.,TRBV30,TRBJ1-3,CAGFYSGNTIYF
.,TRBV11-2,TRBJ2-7,CASSPTAQVASEQYF
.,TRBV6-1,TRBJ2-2,CASSEDSSGELFF
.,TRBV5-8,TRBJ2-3,CASSLVGYETDTQYF
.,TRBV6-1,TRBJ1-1,CASSYGREAFF
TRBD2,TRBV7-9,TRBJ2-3,CASSLFAGGNTDTQYF
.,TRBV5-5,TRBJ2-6,CASSLISGANVLTF
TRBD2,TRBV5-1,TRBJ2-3,CASSLGTSASTDTQYF
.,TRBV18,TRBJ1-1,CASRRGESASEAFF
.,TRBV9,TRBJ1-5,CASSVSSGSNQPQHF
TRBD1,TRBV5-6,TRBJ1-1,CASSPGGGRAFF
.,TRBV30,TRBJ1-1,CAWREQVTEAFF
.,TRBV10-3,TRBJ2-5,CAISDNIQGWSETQYF
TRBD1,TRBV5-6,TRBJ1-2,CASSLPARGDGYTF
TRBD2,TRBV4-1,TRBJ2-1,CASSQQRGGPNEQFF
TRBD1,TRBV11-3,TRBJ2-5,CASSPGIRTGGETQYF
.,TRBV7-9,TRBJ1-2,CAVLGDKFFYGYTF
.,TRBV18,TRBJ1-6,CASSPRVGPLHF
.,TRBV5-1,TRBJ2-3,CASSPLGSTQYF
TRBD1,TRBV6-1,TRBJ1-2,CASSGGGGGYGYTF
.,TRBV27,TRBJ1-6,CASTESRVLNSPLHF
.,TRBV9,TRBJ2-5,CASSVGSQRQETQYF
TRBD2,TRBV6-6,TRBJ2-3,CASTLAGHVTQYF
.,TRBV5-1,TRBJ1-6,CASSLSGGLNSPLHF
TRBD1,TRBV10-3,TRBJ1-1,CAISNGRQGTGTEAFF
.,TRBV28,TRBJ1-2,CASGREEDGYTF
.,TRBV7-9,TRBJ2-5,CASRGPLGAQYF
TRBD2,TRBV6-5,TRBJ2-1,CATGAGASYNEQFF
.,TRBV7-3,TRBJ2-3,CASSARGPTDTQYF
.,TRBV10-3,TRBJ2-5,CAIEEVGAGTQYF
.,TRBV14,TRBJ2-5,CASSQERLAGDQEPQYF
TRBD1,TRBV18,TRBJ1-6,CASSPGQGFNSPLHF
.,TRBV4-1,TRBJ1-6,CASSQERGDNSPLHF
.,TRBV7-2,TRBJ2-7,CASSLGLASEQYF
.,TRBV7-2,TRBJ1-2,CASSLGSGDGYTF